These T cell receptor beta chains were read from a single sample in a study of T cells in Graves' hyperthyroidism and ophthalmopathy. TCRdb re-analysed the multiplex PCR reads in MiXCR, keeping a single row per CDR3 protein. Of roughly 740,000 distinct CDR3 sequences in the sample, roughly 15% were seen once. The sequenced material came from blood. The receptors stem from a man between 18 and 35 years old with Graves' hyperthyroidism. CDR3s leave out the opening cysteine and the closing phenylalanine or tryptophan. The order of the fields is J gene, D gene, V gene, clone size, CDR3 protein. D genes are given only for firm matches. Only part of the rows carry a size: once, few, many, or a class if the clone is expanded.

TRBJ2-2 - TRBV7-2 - ASSPGLWVDTGELF
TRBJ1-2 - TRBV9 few ASSVGPANYGYT
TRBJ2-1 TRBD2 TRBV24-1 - ATSEAGGYNEQF
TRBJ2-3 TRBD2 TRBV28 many ASSLPGLAGGTTDTQY
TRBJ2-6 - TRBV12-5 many ASGLRPKSFSGANVLT
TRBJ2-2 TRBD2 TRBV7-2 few ASSPPAGGPKRRGELF
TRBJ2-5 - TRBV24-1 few AISPVREQETQY
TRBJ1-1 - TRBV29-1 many SVEGGRLMNTEAF
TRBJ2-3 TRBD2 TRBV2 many ASSEAGAGGTDTQY
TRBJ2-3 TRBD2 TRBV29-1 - SVEDRLAESTDTQY
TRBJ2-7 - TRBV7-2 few ASSLESQTIYEQY
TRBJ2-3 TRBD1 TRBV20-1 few SARSRGTDTQY
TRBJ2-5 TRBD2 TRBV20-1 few SAMRLAGDPETQY
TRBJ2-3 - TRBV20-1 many SAPQLTDTQY
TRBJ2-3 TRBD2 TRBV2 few ASRNMREGDDTQY
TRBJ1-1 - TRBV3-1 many ASSQDSVDEAF
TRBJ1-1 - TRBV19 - ASSIAGNEAF
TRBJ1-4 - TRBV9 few ASSLRMNEKLF
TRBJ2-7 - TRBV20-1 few SARRDGSTYEQY
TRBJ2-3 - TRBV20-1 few SARDGALDTQY
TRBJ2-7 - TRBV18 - ASSTNQGSYEQY
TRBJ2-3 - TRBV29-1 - SVVFQSTDTRY
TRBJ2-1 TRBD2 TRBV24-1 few ATSDPAWREGHGNEQF
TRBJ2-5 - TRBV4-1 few ASSQDGIQETQY
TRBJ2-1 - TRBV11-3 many ASSLDAGDEQF
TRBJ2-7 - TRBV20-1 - SAGGDKMLDYEQY
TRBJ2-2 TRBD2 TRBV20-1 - SARQRETNTGELF
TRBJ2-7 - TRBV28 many ASSNTGTSYEQY
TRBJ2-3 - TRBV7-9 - ASSLASAVADTQY
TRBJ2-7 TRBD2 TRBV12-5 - ASARSGVYEQY
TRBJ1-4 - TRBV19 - ASSFGLLTNEKLF
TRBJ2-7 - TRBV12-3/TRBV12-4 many ASSSLAASSYEQY
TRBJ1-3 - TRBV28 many ASSLTGNTIY
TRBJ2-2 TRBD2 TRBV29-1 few SVAGTSSTPGELF
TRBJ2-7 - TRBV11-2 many ASSSYRSPRWEQY
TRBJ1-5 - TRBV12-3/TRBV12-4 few ATSGGTNQPQH
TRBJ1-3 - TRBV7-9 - ASSPRPGGLSGNTIY
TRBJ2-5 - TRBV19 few ASSIVEGAETQY